The 24 T cell receptor beta chains presented below share a single source sample, sequenced in a study of Graves' ophthalmopathy and Graves' hyperthyroidism. TCR beta CDR3 regions were amplified from RNA transcripts. HTBI-primed first-round RT-PCR preceded second-round multiplex PCR. TCRdb reprocessed the multiplex PCR reads with MiXCR, giving one entry per CDR3 protein. The profile shows roughly 170,000 distinct CDR3 sequences, around 40% of them singletons. Sequencing was performed on peripheral blood. The receptors come from a young man with Graves' ophthalmopathy.

Comment on this clonotype: Germline is not matched at one junction end, which may reflect a read error. This chain uses TRBV6-5 with TRBJ2-5, with D possibly matching TRBD2 (5 bases). From germline, CDR1 is MNHEY and CDR2 SVGAGI. The CDR3 is 17 residues long. The CDR3 region is CASSNSHLLESGETQYF. The CDR3 nucleotides are TGTGCCAGCAGTAACTCTCACCTTCTAGAAAGCGGAGAGACCCAGTACTTC.

This clonotype was counted many times. The chain recombines TRBV28 with TRBJ1-1; a weak D match, TRBD1 (5 bases). V gave up 2 bases and J gave up 10 bases, with 11 bases separating them. Germline V gives CDR1 MDHEN, CDR2 SYDVKM. The length of the CDR3 is 12 residues. DNA for the CDR3: TGTGCCAGCAGTTTAGGACGGGGCCGAGCTTTCTTT. Translation: CASSLGRGRAFF. Full variable domain (rest looked up from reference TRBV28 and TRBJ1-1): DVKVTQSSRYLVKRTGEKVFLECVQDMDHENMFWYRQDPGLGLRLIYFSYDVKMKEKGDIPEGYSVSREKKERFSLILESASTNQTSMYLCASSLGRGRAFFGQGTRLTVV.

The chain has TRBV6-2 or TRBV6-3 and TRBJ2-7; no firm D call. V was clipped by 2 bases and J by 6 bases, with 11 bases between them. The CDR3 spans 13 residues. CDR1 and CDR2 (germline): MNHEY, SVGEGT. The CDR3 DNA reads as TGTGCCAGCAGTTACCGGACGAGCACCGAGCAGTACTTC. Encoded protein: CASSYRTSTEQYF.

The V and J genes are TRBV7-6 and TRBJ2-2; 7 bases agree with TRBD2. V gave up 0 bases and J gave up 5 bases; unmatched junction bases: 6. The germline V gene has CDR1 SGHVS and CDR2 FNYEAQ. The CDR3 runs 16 residues. The CDR3 reads CASSLARGSLTGELFF. As DNA, the CDR3 is TGTGCCAGCAGCTTAGCTCGCGGGAGCCTGACCGGGGAGCTGTTTTTT. The full variable domain, with the rest looked up from reference TRBV7-6 and TRBJ2-2, is GAGVSQSPRYKVTKRGQDVALRCDPISGHVSLYWYRQALGQGPEFLTYFNYEAQQDKSGLPNDRFSAERPEGSISTLTIQRTEQRDSAMYRCASSLARGSLTGELFFGEGSRLTVL.

Points on this clonotype: The junction differs from germline at one of its ends, possibly a read error. The chain carries TRBV7-2 and TRBJ2-7, with 8 nucleotides matching TRBD2. The CDR3 extends over 13 amino acids. Germline V gene sequence: CDR1 SGHTA, CDR2 FQGNSA. As DNA, the CDR3 is TGTGCCAGCAGGTTAGCGGGAACATACGAGCAGTACTTC. Its translation: CASRLAGTYEQYF.

This clonotype was counted many times. The chain carries TRBV12-3 or TRBV12-4 and TRBJ1-5; D is perhaps TRBD1 (5 bases). Deletions cut 3 bases from V and 3 bases from J, with 9 bases between. The CDR3 is made up of 14 amino acids. The CDR3 region is CASSFGGNNQPQHF. The CDR3 nucleotides read TGTGCCAGCAGTTTCGGGGGTAACAATCAGCCCCAGCATTTT.

J is TRBJ2-7 and V is TRBV20-1; tentative D call: TRBD2 (7 bases). V lost 1 base and J 4 bases, leaving 17 bases between the germline ends. Looked up from germline, CDR1 is DFQATT and CDR2 is SNEGSKA (reference sequence). There are 15 residues in the CDR3. The CDR3 protein is CSARGPGGDLYEQYF. The DNA of the CDR3 is TGCAGTGCTAGAGGCCCGGGGGGCGATCTGTACGAGCAGTACTTC.

This clonotype has a count of ten or more. V gene TRBV5-5 combines with J gene TRBJ1-2; 7 bases are a match to TRBD1. The CDR3 is made up of 15 amino acids. The trim removed 1 base at V and 14 bases at J, leaving 17 bases unmatched. Looked up from germline, CDR1 is SGHKS and CDR2 is YYEKEE (reference sequence). CDR3 region: CASSLSPGTAISRTF. In nucleotides, the CDR3 is TGTGCCAGCAGCTTGTCCCCTGGGACAGCCATTTCGAGGACCTTC.

This clonotype was found many times. The chain couples TRBV28 to TRBJ1-5; 9 positions match TRBD1. V shed 4 bases, J shed 1 base, and the junction held 2 bases outside the gene matches. The germline gives CDR1 MDHEN, CDR2 SYDVKM. This CDR3 is built from 15 residues. CDR3: CASSWGQGSNQPQHF. DNA for the CDR3: TGTGCCAGCAGTTGGGGACAGGGAAGCAATCAGCCCCAGCATTTT.

This clonotype has a handful of counts. The J gene is TRBJ2-5, the V gene TRBV12-3 or TRBV12-4; 9 positions match TRBD2. The CDR3 loop spans 15 amino acids. With V trimmed by 3 bases and J by 1 base, 3 bases remained unmatched. CDR3 coding DNA: TGTGCCAGCAGTTTGTGGCGGGGGGGCCAAGAGACCCAGTACTTC. Amino acid sequence: CASSLWRGGQETQYF.

V and J are TRBV12-3 or TRBV12-4 and TRBJ1-2; weak D call: TRBD1 (6 bases). The CDR3 length is 14 residues. Trimming stripped 4 bases from V and 4 bases from J, with 13 bases between. Here the CDR3 DNA reads TGTGCCAGCAGTTCCTACAGGGCCCCCTATGGCTACACCTTC. Translating gives CASSSYRAPYGYTF.

This clonotype was seen a handful of times. The J gene is TRBJ1-1, the V gene TRBV12-3 or TRBV12-4; the match to TRBD1 covers 8 bases. This CDR3 is 13 amino acids long. J lost 4 bases, V lost 6 bases, and 4 bases had no gene match. The CDR3 DNA follows: TGTGCCAGCAGCCGGACAGGGCCCACTGAAGCTTTCTTT. As protein: CASSRTGPTEAFF.

This clonotype appeared many times. This rearrangement joins TRBV7-6 to TRBJ2-7, with a possible D match to TRBD2 (5 bases). The CDR3 totals 14 residues. V gave up 2 bases and J gave up 7 bases, with 15 bases separating them. The germline CDR1 and CDR2 sequences are SGHVS and FNYEAQ. The CDR3 DNA reads TGTGCCAGCAGCTTATACAGCGCCCCGGGGGAGCAGTACTTC. Protein: CASSLYSAPGEQYF.

This clonotype occurred a few times. The chain employs TRBV12-3 or TRBV12-4 and TRBJ2-5, with 7 bases lining up with TRBD2. V lost 8 bases and J lost 2; bases outside the gene matches: 5. The CDR3 runs to 13 residues. Written as DNA, the CDR3 is TGTGCCAGCCTCGTAGCGGGTCAAGAGACCCAGTACTTC. Translating gives CASLVAGQETQYF.

The chain employs TRBV28 and TRBJ1-2; D is unresolved. The CDR3 has 11 residues. Germline V gene lookup returns CDR1 MDHEN and CDR2 SYDVKM. V was shortened by 5 bases and J by 8 bases, with 9 bases between the two germline ends. The CDR3 protein is CASSPVAGYTF. For the CDR3, the DNA is TGTGCCAGCAGTCCAGTAGCGGGCTACACCTTC.

This clonotype was seen many times. The chain uses TRBV7-8 and TRBJ2-5; 8 positions agree with TRBD2. CDR3 size: 14 residues. V shed 1 base and J 3 bases; nucleotides not matched to a gene: 1. Germline V lookup: CDR1 SGHVS, CDR2 FQNEAQ. This chain's CDR3 is CASSLGGRKETQYF. For the CDR3, the DNA is TGTGCCAGCAGCTTAGGCGGGAGGAAAGAGACCCAGTACTTC.

This clonotype was seen more than once but under ten times. The rearrangement joins TRBV10-1 to TRBJ2-5, with D possibly TRBD1 on 7 matching bases. Trimming shortened V by 6 bases and J by 3 bases, and 14 bases separated the two germline ends. The CDR3 has 14 amino acids. The germline V gene encodes CDR1 WNHNN and CDR2 SYGVQD (reference sequence). Here the CDR3 reads CASSGGGTEETQYF. The DNA for the CDR3 is TGCGCCAGCAGCGGTGGAGGGACAGAAGAGACCCAGTACTTC.

Many counts were recorded for this clonotype. This chain connects TRBV28 to TRBJ2-7, with 7 bases lining up with TRBD1. The junction had 5 bases not matched to a gene; V was cut back by 9 bases and J by 0 bases. Germline V gene lookup returns CDR1 MDHEN and CDR2 SYDVKM. The CDR3 length is 13 residues. CDR3 coding DNA: TGTGCCAGTGGGACAGTGAGCTCCTACGAGCAGTACTTC. Protein sequence: CASGTVSSYEQYF.

The chain carries TRBV20-1 and TRBJ2-7; the match to TRBD2 covers 16 bases. With V trimmed by 4 bases and J by 1 base, 4 bases remained unmatched. This CDR3 contains 16 residues. CDR1 and CDR2 (germline): DFQATT, SNEGSKA (reference sequence). The CDR3 loop reads CSAMGLAGGRSYEQYF. The CDR3 region has the DNA TGCAGTGCTATGGGACTAGCGGGAGGGCGATCCTACGAGCAGTACTTC.

This clonotype has a count of ten or more. The V and J genes are TRBV28 and TRBJ1-1; 7 nucleotides line up with TRBD1. J gave up 5 bases and V 6 bases, and 9 bases lay outside the gene matches. Germline V gives CDR1 MDHEN, CDR2 SYDVKM. The CDR3 is made up of 14 amino acids. The CDR3 loop reads CASRPAGGSTEAFF. The CDR3, as DNA: TGTGCCAGCAGACCTGCAGGGGGATCGACTGAAGCTTTCTTT.

The chain recombines TRBV6-2 or TRBV6-3 with TRBJ2-3; no clear D. CDR1 and CDR2 (germline): MNHEY, SVGEGT. The CDR3 totals 13 residues. V gave up 0 bases and J gave up 5 bases, with 6 bases separating them. The CDR3 region is CASSYSTLDTQYF. As DNA, the CDR3 is TGTGCCAGCAGTTACTCGACTTTAGATACGCAGTATTTT.

Only one count was recorded for this clonotype. V gene TRBV10-3 combines with J gene TRBJ2-7; D is unresolved. The CDR3 totals 13 residues. CDR1 is ENHRY and CDR2 is SYGVKD in the germline V gene. V lost 6 bases and J lost 2, with 11 bases in between. This chain's CDR3 is CAISPADPYEQYF. The CDR3, as DNA: TGTGCCATCAGCCCTGCGGACCCCTACGAGCAGTACTTC.

This clonotype has a count of ten or more. The chain couples TRBV20-1 to TRBJ2-5, with D hard to call. CDR1 is DFQATT, CDR2 SNEGSKA, per germline (reference sequence). V was cut by 1 base and J by 0 bases, with 9 bases left in between. The CDR3 has 14 residues. CDR3 region: CSARGSGYQETQYF. Here the CDR3 DNA reads TGCAGTGCTAGAGGATCAGGCTACCAAGAGACCCAGTACTTC.

This clonotype showed up many times. This rearrangement joins TRBV7-2 to TRBJ1-6; D unclear. The germline gives CDR1 SGHTA, CDR2 FQGNSA. Between the trimmed V and J ends, which lost 1 base and 9 bases, there was a span of 7 bases. This CDR3 is built from 13 residues. The CDR3 spells CASSLGFSSPLHF. The CDR3 bases are TGTGCCAGCAGCTTAGGTTTCAGTTCACCCCTCCACTTT.